The clone carrying this T cell receptor beta chain appeared a few times. Each CDR3 protein gets one entry after TCRdb re-called the PCR reads with MiXCR. The table lists a few thousand distinct CDR3 sequences, around 40% of them singletons. The sample is drawn from a study of immune characterization of retroperitoneal liposarcoma. V was clipped by 0 bases and J by 5 bases; unmatched bases: 7. Germline lookup yields CDR1 LNHNV and CDR2 YYDKDF (reference sequence). The CDR3 totals 17 residues. Sequenced: tumor tissue. This chain links TRBV15 with TRBJ2-5; TRBD1 matches at 12 bases. This TCR derives from a male donor with retroperitoneal liposarcoma. The CDR3 sequence is CATSREVGQGAGETQYF. CDR3 sequence (DNA): TGTGCCACCAGCAGAGAGGTGGGACAGGGGGCCGGGGAGACCCAGTACTTC. Full variable domain (outside the CDR3, taken from reference TRBV15 and TRBJ2-5): DAMVIQNPRYQVTQFGKPVTLSCSQTLNHNVMYWYQQKSSQAPKLLFHYYDKDFNNEADTPDNFQSRRPNTSFCFLDIRSPGLGDTAMYLCATSREVGQGAGETQYFGPGTRLLVL.